This T cell receptor (beta chain) was recovered during a study of Ad26.COV2.S vaccination and SARS-CoV-2 variants. This CDR3 has 16 residues. CDR1 is SNHLY and CDR2 is FYNNEI in the germline V gene. With 6 bases removed from V and 0 bases from J, the gap between germline ends came to 14 bases. General study points: Vaccinees showed greater spike-specific TCR breadth than placebo recipients.

On this clone: As yet, its antigen is unknown.

The treatment is: around 19 received Ad26.COV2.S at low or high dose, single or two shots; about 5 received placebo; per-sample allocation not given. Sampling took place 63 days after the first vaccine or placebo injection. Assay: immunoSEQ multiplex PCR; the TCRdb copy retains only in-frame clones and omits some. The table records roughly 500,000 clones, approximately 92% of them present only once. The material was peripheral blood, obtained in a trial of Ad26.COV2.S vaccine versus placebo. The TCR sequence derives from a person aged 18-60 years who received the Ad26.COV2.S COVID-19 vaccine or a placebo. The rearrangement uses TRBV2 and TRBJ1-4; D unclear. CDR3 loop: CASRTTRGPTNEKLFF. The CDR3 nucleotides are TGTGCCAGCAGGACGACCCGAGGGCCAACTAATGAAAAACTGTTTTTT. Together with reference TRBV2 and TRBJ1-4, the CDR3 gives the full variable domain: EPEVTQTPSHQVTQMGQEVILRCVPISNHLYFYWYRQILGQKVEFLVSFYNNEISEKSEIFDDQFSVERPDGSNFTLKIRSTKLEDSAMYFCASRTTRGPTNEKLFFGSGTQLSVL.